The rows below give T cell receptor beta chains drawn from one sample of a study of blood T cell repertoires in COVID-19. The assay was immunoSEQ multiplex PCR, and TCRdb's table has in-frame clones only and misses some. In the table there are about 250,000 clones, roughly nine tenths of which are singletons. Specimen: PBMCs or T cells enriched from blood (not recorded which). These receptors all come from a woman in her twenties or thirties with acute COVID-19. The CDR3 runs from the conserved cysteine through the conserved F or W. The order of the fields is clone size, V gene, J gene, D gene, CDR3 DNA, CDR3 protein. A D gene is named only where the DNA matches it firmly. Part of the rows lack a size; the others show once, few, many or a class for expanded clones.

clone size: .
V gene: TRBV12-3/TRBV12-4
J gene: TRBJ1-3
D gene: TRBD1
CDR3 DNA: TGTGCCAGCAGTCTCCGGGACAGGATATATTTT
CDR3 protein: CASSLRDRIYF

clone size: .
V gene: TRBV19
J gene: TRBJ1-2
D gene: .
CDR3 DNA: TGTGCCAGTAATAAGGGGAAAGGCTATGGCTACACCTTC
CDR3 protein: CASNKGKGYGYTF

clone size: .
V gene: TRBV19
J gene: TRBJ1-1
D gene: .
CDR3 DNA: TGTGCCAGTAGACTCGCCTCGGACACTGAAGCTTTCTTT
CDR3 protein: CASRLASDTEAFF

clone size: .
V gene: TRBV9
J gene: TRBJ2-7
D gene: TRBD1
CDR3 DNA: TGTGCCAGCAGCGTAGAAGGACAGGGGCTTCGCGAGCAGTACTTC
CDR3 protein: CASSVEGQGLREQYF

clone size: .
V gene: TRBV2
J gene: TRBJ1-5
D gene: .
CDR3 DNA: TGTGCCAGCAGAGCGACAGATGGAGGCAATCAGCCCCAGCATTTT
CDR3 protein: CASRATDGGNQPQHF

clone size: .
V gene: TRBV7-8
J gene: TRBJ2-2
D gene: .
CDR3 DNA: TGTGCCAGCAGCTTATTGCGAGGGAAGGGAAGCGGGGAGCTGTTTTTT
CDR3 protein: CASSLLRGKGSGELFF

clone size: .
V gene: TRBV7-6
J gene: TRBJ2-3
D gene: TRBD1
CDR3 DNA: TGTGCCAGCAGCTTAGCAGGGACAGGGGACGGGCAGTATTTT
CDR3 protein: CASSLAGTGDGQYF

clone size: .
V gene: TRBV7-3
J gene: TRBJ1-2
D gene: .
CDR3 DNA: TGTGCCAGCAGCTTAGGGGGCAGTGGCTATGGCTACACCTTC
CDR3 protein: CASSLGGSGYGYTF

clone size: .
V gene: TRBV5-1
J gene: TRBJ2-3
D gene: TRBD1
CDR3 DNA: TGCGCCAGCAGTCTGGGACAGAGCACAGATACGCAGTATTTT
CDR3 protein: CASSLGQSTDTQYF

clone size: .
V gene: TRBV7-2
J gene: TRBJ2-1
D gene: .
CDR3 DNA: TGTGCCAGCAGCTTAGTGGGCAGGGGAACCTACAATGAGCAGTTCTTC
CDR3 protein: CASSLVGRGTYNEQFF

clone size: .
V gene: TRBV24-1
J gene: TRBJ2-1
D gene: .
CDR3 DNA: TGTGCCACCAGTGATCCAACTACCGAACCCTACAATGAGCAGTTCTTC
CDR3 protein: CATSDPTTEPYNEQFF

clone size: .
V gene: TRBV6-6
J gene: TRBJ1-4
D gene: TRBD1
CDR3 DNA: TGTGCCAGCACCAGGGACAGGGGGACGGTGGAAAAACTGTTTTTT
CDR3 protein: CASTRDRGTVEKLFF

clone size: .
V gene: TRBV7-9
J gene: TRBJ1-2
D gene: .
CDR3 DNA: TGTGCCAGCAGCTTAAACAGGGAAAAGCCCTTC
CDR3 protein: CASSLNREKPF

clone size: .
V gene: TRBV5-4
J gene: TRBJ1-6
D gene: .
CDR3 DNA: TGTGCCAGCAGCCAGACGGGGAATTCACCCCTCCACTTT
CDR3 protein: CASSQTGNSPLHF

clone size: .
V gene: TRBV5-1
J gene: TRBJ2-2
D gene: .
CDR3 DNA: TGCGCCAGCAGCGCCCTACAGCAAACGAACACCGGGGAGCTGTTTTTT
CDR3 protein: CASSALQQTNTGELFF

clone size: .
V gene: TRBV2
J gene: TRBJ2-3
D gene: .
CDR3 DNA: TGTGCCGGACAAGGCACTACAGATACGCAGTATTTT
CDR3 protein: CAGQGTTDTQYF

clone size: few
V gene: TRBV27
J gene: TRBJ1-5
D gene: .
CDR3 DNA: TGTGCCAGCAGTTTACAGGGAAATCAGCCCCAGCATTTT
CDR3 protein: CASSLQGNQPQHF

clone size: .
V gene: TRBV7-2
J gene: TRBJ2-7
D gene: TRBD1
CDR3 DNA: TGTGCCAGCAGTCACGAAGACAGGGGGCGCTCTTGGTCCTACGAGCAGTACTTC
CDR3 protein: CASSHEDRGRSWSYEQYF

clone size: .
V gene: TRBV7-2
J gene: TRBJ2-3
D gene: TRBD2
CDR3 DNA: TGTGCCAGCAGCTATATTCCAGCGGGGGGGCCATATGATACGCAGTATTTT
CDR3 protein: CASSYIPAGGPYDTQYF

clone size: .
V gene: TRBV6-5
J gene: TRBJ2-5
D gene: TRBD1
CDR3 DNA: TGTGCCAGCAGCCCCTGGGACAGAGAGACCCAGTACTTC
CDR3 protein: CASSPWDRETQYF

clone size: .
V gene: TRBV10-2
J gene: TRBJ1-1
D gene: TRBD1
CDR3 DNA: TGCGCCAGCAGTTCGACAGGGGCGATGAACACTGAAGCTTTCTTT
CDR3 protein: CASSSTGAMNTEAFF

clone size: .
V gene: TRBV7-8
J gene: TRBJ1-6
D gene: .
CDR3 DNA: TGTGCCAGCCTCCCTGGGCCCCAAAGGCCCAATTCACCCCTCCACTTT
CDR3 protein: CASLPGPQRPNSPLHF

clone size: .
V gene: TRBV9
J gene: TRBJ2-3
D gene: TRBD1
CDR3 DNA: TGTGCCAGCAGCGTAGTCCAAGGGGGCCGAACAGATACGCAGTATTTT
CDR3 protein: CASSVVQGGRTDTQYF

clone size: .
V gene: TRBV9
J gene: TRBJ2-2
D gene: .
CDR3 DNA: TGTGCCAGCAGCGCAGGGAACACCGGGGAGCTGTTTTTT
CDR3 protein: CASSAGNTGELFF

clone size: .
V gene: TRBV2
J gene: TRBJ1-5
D gene: TRBD1
CDR3 DNA: TGTGCCAGCAAGATCGGACAGGAGAATCAGCCCCAGCATTTT
CDR3 protein: CASKIGQENQPQHF

clone size: .
V gene: TRBV24-1
J gene: TRBJ1-1
D gene: .
CDR3 DNA: TGTGCCACCAGCGCCAGGGGCGGTAGCACTGAAGCTTTCTTT
CDR3 protein: CATSARGGSTEAFF

clone size: .
V gene: TRBV29-1
J gene: TRBJ1-2
D gene: .
CDR3 DNA: TGCAGCGTTGAAAAGGGGTTTTATGGCTACACCTTC
CDR3 protein: CSVEKGFYGYTF

clone size: .
V gene: TRBV6-2/TRBV6-3
J gene: TRBJ1-5
D gene: .
CDR3 DNA: TGTGCCAGCAGTTATGGGGCCCCTCAGCCCCAGCATTTT
CDR3 protein: CASSYGAPQPQHF

clone size: .
V gene: TRBV10-3
J gene: TRBJ2-1
D gene: TRBD1
CDR3 DNA: TGTGCCATCAGTGAGTCGACAGGGGGGACCAATGAGCAGTTCTTC
CDR3 protein: CAISESTGGTNEQFF

clone size: .
V gene: TRBV30
J gene: TRBJ2-2
D gene: TRBD1
CDR3 DNA: TGTGCCTGGGAGACAGGGTGGGGCGGGGAGCTGTTTTTT
CDR3 protein: CAWETGWGGELFF

clone size: few
V gene: TRBV3-1/TRBV3-2
J gene: TRBJ1-1
D gene: .
CDR3 DNA: TGTGCCAGCAGCCAAGGGGCGCGTACCACTGAAGCTTTCTTT
CDR3 protein: CASSQGARTTEAFF

clone size: .
V gene: TRBV9
J gene: TRBJ1-6
D gene: TRBD1
CDR3 DNA: TGTGCCAGCAGCGTAGACCCAAAGCTGACAGGGGGTGACTCACCCCTCCACTTT
CDR3 protein: CASSVDPKLTGGDSPLHF

clone size: .
V gene: TRBV5-1
J gene: TRBJ1-1
D gene: .
CDR3 DNA: TGCGCCAGCAGCTACGAGGGGGTGAGCACTGAAGCTTTCTTT
CDR3 protein: CASSYEGVSTEAFF

clone size: .
V gene: TRBV6-5
J gene: TRBJ2-7
D gene: .
CDR3 DNA: TGTGCCAGCAGACTCAATCGGAAGGGGCCCTACGAGCAGTACTTC
CDR3 protein: CASRLNRKGPYEQYF

clone size: .
V gene: TRBV7-2
J gene: TRBJ2-7
D gene: .
CDR3 DNA: TGTGCCAGCAGAGGGAGGTCAACGTGGGAGCAGTACTTC
CDR3 protein: CASRGRSTWEQYF

clone size: .
V gene: TRBV27
J gene: TRBJ1-6
D gene: .
CDR3 DNA: TGTGCCAGCAGTCCCAGGAATTCACCCCTCCACTTT
CDR3 protein: CASSPRNSPLHF

clone size: .
V gene: TRBV7-3
J gene: TRBJ1-1
D gene: .
CDR3 DNA: TGTGCCAGCAGCTTCGACAGATCGAACACTGAAGCTTTCTTT
CDR3 protein: CASSFDRSNTEAFF

clone size: .
V gene: TRBV3-1/TRBV3-2
J gene: TRBJ2-1
D gene: TRBD2
CDR3 DNA: TGTGCCAGCAGCCCAGGTCCCGGGACTAGCGGTTGGGATGAGCAGTTCTTC
CDR3 protein: CASSPGPGTSGWDEQFF

clone size: .
V gene: TRBV7-9
J gene: TRBJ1-4
D gene: .
CDR3 DNA: TGTGCCAGCAGCTTAGGGACGACAGTTACTAATGAAAAACTGTTTTTT
CDR3 protein: CASSLGTTVTNEKLFF

clone size: once
V gene: TRBV5-1
J gene: TRBJ2-2
D gene: TRBD1
CDR3 DNA: TGCGCCAGCAGCCCTGGACAGGTGGCCACCGGGGAGCTGTTTTTT
CDR3 protein: CASSPGQVATGELFF

clone size: .
V gene: TRBV5-5
J gene: TRBJ1-4
D gene: TRBD1
CDR3 DNA: TGTGCCAGCAGCTTGTGGACAGGGTATGGAAAACTGTTTTTT
CDR3 protein: CASSLWTGYGKLFF

clone size: .
V gene: TRBV5-5
J gene: TRBJ1-1
D gene: TRBD1
CDR3 DNA: TGTGCCAGCAGCCGCAGGGGGCTCGACACTGAAGCTTTCTTT
CDR3 protein: CASSRRGLDTEAFF

clone size: few
V gene: TRBV18
J gene: TRBJ1-3
D gene: .
CDR3 DNA: TGTGCCAGCTCAGGAGACTCTGGAAACACCATATATTTT
CDR3 protein: CASSGDSGNTIYF

clone size: .
V gene: TRBV7-2
J gene: TRBJ2-5
D gene: TRBD2
CDR3 DNA: TGTGCCAGCAGAGTGGGCGGGGGGCGTCAAGAGACCCAGTACTTC
CDR3 protein: CASRVGGGRQETQYF

clone size: .
V gene: TRBV28
J gene: TRBJ1-2
D gene: TRBD1
CDR3 DNA: TGTGCCAGCATTGCCGGGACAGGCGGGGGCTACACCTTC
CDR3 protein: CASIAGTGGGYTF

clone size: .
V gene: TRBV5-1
J gene: TRBJ2-5
D gene: TRBD1
CDR3 DNA: TGCGCCAGCGACCCGGGACAGGGGGAAGAGACCCAGTACTTC
CDR3 protein: CASDPGQGEETQYF

clone size: .
V gene: TRBV29-1
J gene: TRBJ1-2
D gene: .
CDR3 DNA: TGCAGCGTTGACCTCCAACGGGAACTCTATCACTATGGCTACACCTTC
CDR3 protein: CSVDLQRELYHYGYTF

clone size: once
V gene: TRBV5-4
J gene: TRBJ1-4
D gene: .
CDR3 DNA: TGTGCCAGCAGCGCCACAGGGCTAATGGAGGAAAAACTGTTTTTT
CDR3 protein: CASSATGLMEEKLFF

clone size: .
V gene: TRBV6-1
J gene: TRBJ1-5
D gene: .
CDR3 DNA: TGTGCCAGCAGTGAGGTGGGAGGGAGCAATCAGCCCCAGCATTTT
CDR3 protein: CASSEVGGSNQPQHF

clone size: .
V gene: TRBV12-3/TRBV12-4
J gene: TRBJ2-5
D gene: .
CDR3 DNA: TGTGCCAGCAGTTTTAACAGGTTGGAGACCCAGTACTTC
CDR3 protein: CASSFNRLETQYF

clone size: .
V gene: TRBV7-6
J gene: TRBJ1-3
D gene: .
CDR3 DNA: TGTGCCAGCAGCTTAGCGAGCGGGGGGTTGCCTGGAAACACCATATATTTT
CDR3 protein: CASSLASGGLPGNTIYF

clone size: few
V gene: TRBV4-1
J gene: TRBJ1-1
D gene: .
CDR3 DNA: TGCGCCAGCAGCCAGTGGGGAGGAGTAAGTACTGAAGCTTTCTTT
CDR3 protein: CASSQWGGVSTEAFF

clone size: .
V gene: TRBV2
J gene: TRBJ1-1
D gene: .
CDR3 DNA: TGTGCCAGCTCCCCCTGGAGGAACACTGAAGCTTTCTTT
CDR3 protein: CASSPWRNTEAFF

clone size: .
V gene: TRBV7-3
J gene: TRBJ2-1
D gene: TRBD2
CDR3 DNA: TGTGCCAGCAGCCCCGGACTAGCTCCGGGTGAGCAGTTCTTC
CDR3 protein: CASSPGLAPGEQFF

clone size: .
V gene: TRBV12-5
J gene: TRBJ2-5
D gene: TRBD2
CDR3 DNA: TGTGCTAGTGGCGGGGCGGGGGGACAAGAGACCCAGTACTTC
CDR3 protein: CASGGAGGQETQYF

clone size: once
V gene: TRBV27
J gene: TRBJ2-5
D gene: .
CDR3 DNA: TGTGCCAGCAGTCCCATGGACTGGCAAGAGACCCAGTACTTC
CDR3 protein: CASSPMDWQETQYF

clone size: .
V gene: TRBV5-8
J gene: TRBJ1-5
D gene: .
CDR3 DNA: TGTGCCAGCAGCTTGGGGTCCCCCACACACAATCAGCCCCAGCATTTT
CDR3 protein: CASSLGSPTHNQPQHF

clone size: once
V gene: TRBV2
J gene: TRBJ1-2
D gene: .
CDR3 DNA: TGTGCCAGCAGGCTGACAGCCCACTGGGGCTACACCTTC
CDR3 protein: CASRLTAHWGYTF

clone size: .
V gene: TRBV7-9
J gene: TRBJ1-1
D gene: TRBD1
CDR3 DNA: TGTGCCAGCAGCCAGGGGGTTGGGTGGGCGAACACTGAAGCTTTCTTT
CDR3 protein: CASSQGVGWANTEAFF